A single TCR beta chain is shown here with its context. Its antigen is currently unknown. Deletions cut 1 base from V and 5 bases from J, with 11 bases between. CDR3 length equals 15 residues. Per the germline V gene, CDR1 is SGHTA and CDR2 is FQGNSA. In the CD4+ fraction, cells were divided into CD45RA+ naive and CD45RA-negative memory subsets. This sample stems from a study of shared clonotypes between healthy human individuals. For the study at large: CD4 naive and CD4 memory each took three plates per donor, while CD8 naive took two and CD8 memory one. Study-level findings and limits: Sharing across four donors was seen in about 5% of naive CD4 clonotypes.

TCRdb's copy holds only in-frame clones and misses some; the assay was immunoSEQ multiplex PCR. The sample contains over a million clones, under 80% of which appear only once. The specimen was memory CD4+ T cells sorted from blood. Subset defined: CD45RA-negative fraction. The chain is built from TRBV7-2 and TRBJ1-4; possible D gene TRBD1, 5 bases. The clonotype was recovered from a young man in good health. CDR3 in amino acids: CASSLGGRENEKLFF. In nucleotides, the CDR3 is TGTGCCAGCAGCTTAGGCGGCAGGGAAAATGAAAAACTGTTTTTT.